Following are 14 T cell receptor beta chains from one sample sequenced in a study of blood T cells in healthy people across ages. Primers used in a second PCR of roughly 7 to 12 cycles were a sample-barcoded 5' primer and a J-beta primer mix. TCRdb reprocessed the 5' RACE reads via MiXCR and lists one record per CDR3 protein. The sample has roughly 700,000 distinct CDR3 sequences; about 32% are singletons. The specimen sequenced was blood. These receptors were collected from an elderly woman in good health.

This clonotype was seen ten or more times. The gene calls are TRBV6-1 and TRBJ2-7, with unresolved D. Trimming cost V 6 bases and J 6 bases, with 18 bases left between them. Germline CDR1 reads MNHNS; CDR2 reads SASEGT. CDR3 size: 14 residues. The CDR3 spells CASSLGPNGAEQYF. In DNA form, the CDR3 reads TGTGCCAGCAGCCTTGGGCCGAACGGAGCCGAGCAGTACTTC.

This clonotype was detected ten times or more. The chain is built from TRBV7-9 and TRBJ1-1, with 11 bases that match TRBD1. CDR1 and CDR2 (germline): SEHNR, FQNEAQ (reference sequence). Trimming removed 5 bases from V and 4 bases from J; junction bases left unmatched: 9. This CDR3 comprises 16 residues. The CDR3 DNA reads TGTGCCAGCAGCCCCCGGACAGGGGGCACGGGCACTGAAGCTTTCTTT. Protein sequence: CASSPRTGGTGTEAFF.

There are many counts of this clonotype. The chain joins TRBV6-1 to TRBJ1-2; D is undetermined. The CDR3 extends over 15 amino acids. Trimming removed 2 bases at V and 6 bases at J, with 16 bases between. From germline, CDR1 is MNHNS and CDR2 SASEGT. Here the CDR3 reads CASSELGGRENGYTF. In DNA form, the CDR3 reads TGTGCCAGCAGTGAATTAGGAGGGAGGGAAAATGGCTACACCTTC.

The chain employs TRBV19 and TRBJ2-2; D gene ambiguous. The V gene lost 7 bases and the J gene lost 7 bases, with 10 bases spanning the gap. Germline V gene lookup returns CDR1 LNHDA and CDR2 SQIVND (reference sequence). This CDR3 has 12 amino acids. The CDR3 coding sequence is TGTGCCAGTAATCTAGACGGCGGGGAGCTGTTTTTT. This encodes CASNLDGGELFF.

This clonotype has more than one count but fewer than ten. The rearrangement links TRBV5-5 to TRBJ1-5, with D unresolved. Germline lookup yields CDR1 SGHKS and CDR2 YYEKEE (reference sequence). The CDR3 length is 15 residues. Trimming cost V 0 bases and J 5 bases, with 12 bases left between them. CDR3 DNA: TGTGCCAGCAGCTTGGATCGGGAAGGCTATCAGCCCCAGCATTTT. It encodes CASSLDREGYQPQHF. The full variable domain, in which reference TRBV5-5 and TRBJ1-5 provide the parts outside the CDR3, is DAGVTQSPTHLIKTRGQQVTLRCSPISGHKSVSWYQQVLGQGPQFIFQYYEKEERGRGNFPDRFSARQFPNYSSELNVNALLLGDSALYLCASSLDREGYQPQHFGDGTRLSIL.

This clonotype turned up a few times. Lacking the conserved final phenylalanine or tryptophan, this CDR3 likely reflects a read error. The CDR3 sequence is CASSSSLGGWTTNYGYTC. The CDR3 DNA reads as TGCGCCAGCAGCAGTTCCCTCGGCGGCTGGACGACAAACTATGGCTACACCTGC. The chain joins TRBV5-1 to TRBJ1-2; D is uncertain. Trimming took 4 bases from V and 2 from J, leaving 24 bases between them. Germline CDR1 and CDR2: SGHRS and YFSETQ. CDR3 length: 18 amino acids.

This clonotype has more than one count but fewer than ten. The chain employs TRBV30 and TRBJ1-2; the D gene is possibly TRBD1 (6 bases). Germline-derived CDR1 and CDR2 are GTSNPN and SVGIG (reference sequence). CDR3 length: 13 amino acids. V gave up 3 bases and J gave up 2 bases, with 10 bases separating them. Here the CDR3 reads CAWSSGANYGYTF. The DNA of the CDR3 is TGTGCCTGGAGCTCAGGGGCCAACTATGGCTACACCTTC.

This clonotype was detected many times. J is TRBJ2-6 and V is TRBV5-1; weak D call: TRBD2 (6 bases). V was pared by 5 bases and J by 0 bases, with 9 bases between. Germline V gene sequence: CDR1 SGHRS, CDR2 YFSETQ. The CDR3 extends over 15 amino acids. The CDR3 spells CASRRDTSGANVLTF. The CDR3 DNA sequence: TGCGCCAGCAGGCGGGATACCTCTGGGGCCAACGTCCTGACTTTC.

This clonotype was seen many times. V gene TRBV28 combines with J gene TRBJ1-2; TRBD1 agrees at 8 bases. Germline lookup yields CDR1 MDHEN and CDR2 SYDVKM. This CDR3 is built from 13 residues. J was trimmed by 8 bases and V by 8 bases; bases with no gene match: 10. The CDR3 DNA sequence: TGTGCCAGCGAGACCCCCCAGGGGGCCGGCTACACCTTC. Residues: CASETPQGAGYTF.

As concerns this clonotype: Just one base apart from a much larger clone, this may be a read error. The CDR3 DNA is TGTGCAAGTCGCACCTGTACCGGGACTAGCGGGGGACCCTCCTACGAGCAGTTCTTC. Protein: CASRTCTGTSGGPSYEQFF. The chain links TRBV12-2 to TRBJ2-1; the D segment call TRBD2 is taken from the table without a DNA check. TRBV12-2 is listed as a pseudogene. The length of the CDR3 is 19 residues.

The chain employs TRBV12-3 or TRBV12-4 and TRBJ2-3; D not resolved. The CDR3 is made up of 14 amino acids. The V end lost 4 bases, the J end lost 4 bases, and 12 bases lay between the germline ends. CDR3 nucleotides: TGTGCCAGCAGTTGTGCAGGCAGAGCAGATACGCAGTATTTT. Translation gives CASSCAGRADTQYF.

A single count supports this clonotype. This chain links TRBV25-1 with TRBJ2-1, with D possibly being TRBD1 or TRBD2 (5 bases each). V gave up 6 bases and J gave up 13 bases, with 22 bases separating them. The CDR3 is 14 amino acids. Germline lookup yields CDR1 MGHDK and CDR2 SYGVNS. The CDR3 loop reads CASRGRQQQETQFF. CDR3 nucleotides: TGTGCCAGCAGGGGGAGACAGCAACAAGAGACCCAGTTCTTC.

In its sample, this clonotype was seen many times. The V gene is TRBV4-1, the J gene TRBJ2-1; D may correspond to TRBD1 or TRBD2 (5 bases each). Germline CDR1 MGHRA, CDR2 YSYEKL. The CDR3 has 16 residues. V lost 2 bases and J lost 8, with 19 bases in between. CDR3 region: CASSQPGKLRGYEQFF. DNA for the CDR3: TGCGCCAGCAGCCAACCTGGGAAACTCCGGGGCTATGAGCAGTTCTTC.

This clonotype was seen once. CDR3 nucleotides: TGTGCCAGCAGCTTCTATCCAGGAGTGAACCACGAGCAGTACTTC. This encodes CASSFYPGVNHEQYF. This chain connects TRBV7-9 to TRBJ2-7, with unresolved D. From germline, CDR1 is SEHNR and CDR2 FQNEAQ (reference sequence). V was shortened by 3 bases and J by 5 bases, with 17 bases between the two germline ends. The CDR3 consists of 15 residues.